The present T cell receptor beta chain was sequenced within a study of response to subunit inactivated influenza vaccine. Study conclusions and caveats: The authors put forward the suggestion that each seasonal influenza vaccination may bring in only a limited number of new T cells.

With respect to this clonotype: The antigen remains undetermined.

TCRdb passed the RT-PCR reads through MiXCR, listing each CDR3 protein once. The table lists roughly 780,000 distinct CDR3 sequences, 15% to 20% of them singletons. The TCR sequence derives from a man aged 50 to 60 who received an inactivated influenza vaccine. Sequencing used PBMCs from blood, obtained roughly 5 days after vaccination.

This CDR3 reads CAIRGGGLVYGYTF. The CDR3 region has the DNA TGTGCCATCAGGGGCGGGGGGCTTGTCTATGGCTACACCTTC. The rearrangement links TRBV10-3 to TRBJ1-2, with D maybe TRBD1 (6 bases). Germline V gene lookup returns CDR1 ENHRY and CDR2 SYGVKD. The CDR3 is 14 residues long. Trimming stripped 6 bases from V and 4 bases from J, with 15 bases between.